This T cell receptor beta chain was recovered during a study of blood T cell repertoires in COVID-19. Clones were sequenced by immunoSEQ multiplex PCR, and TCRdb holds only the in-frame ones, with some missing. The data contain about 230,000 clones, about nine tenths of them singletons. This CDR3 is 15 amino acids long. Germline V lookup: CDR1 SGDLS, CDR2 YYNGEE. V dropped 4 bases and J dropped 8 bases, with 21 bases sitting between them. Study members were between 18 and 89 years old and lived in 25 or so US regions. The clonotype comes from a woman aged 25 to 45 with acute COVID-19. Sequenced material: PBMCs or T cells enriched from blood (not recorded which). The chain joins TRBV9 to TRBJ1-2; a possible D gene is TRBD1 (6 bases). The CDR3 DNA reads as TGTGCCAGCAGCCCCGGTGCTTTAACAGGGATCGGCTACACCTTC. Translating gives CASSPGALTGIGYTF.